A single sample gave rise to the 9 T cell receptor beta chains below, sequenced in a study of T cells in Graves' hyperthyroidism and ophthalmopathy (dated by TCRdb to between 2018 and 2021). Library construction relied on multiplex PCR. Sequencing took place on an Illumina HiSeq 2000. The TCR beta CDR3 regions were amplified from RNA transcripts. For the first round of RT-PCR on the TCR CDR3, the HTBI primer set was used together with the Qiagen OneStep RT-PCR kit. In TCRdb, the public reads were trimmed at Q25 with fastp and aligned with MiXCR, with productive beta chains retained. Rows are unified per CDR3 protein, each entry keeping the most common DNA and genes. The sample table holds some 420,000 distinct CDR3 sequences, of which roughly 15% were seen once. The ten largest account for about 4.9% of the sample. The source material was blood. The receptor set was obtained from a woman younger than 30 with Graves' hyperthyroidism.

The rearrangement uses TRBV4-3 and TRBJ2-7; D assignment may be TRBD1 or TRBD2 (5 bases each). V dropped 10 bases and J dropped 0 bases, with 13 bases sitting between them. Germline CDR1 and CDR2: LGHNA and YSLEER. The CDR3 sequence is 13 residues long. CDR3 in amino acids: CANSKGSSYEQYF. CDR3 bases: TGCGCCAACAGTAAGGGGAGCTCCTACGAGCAGTACTTC.

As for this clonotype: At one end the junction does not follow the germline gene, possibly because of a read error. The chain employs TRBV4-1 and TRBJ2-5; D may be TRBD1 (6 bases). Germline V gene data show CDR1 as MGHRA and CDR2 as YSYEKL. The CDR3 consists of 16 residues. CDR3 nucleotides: TGCGCCAGCAGCCCCAGGGACATCGATCCCCAAGAGACCCGGTACTTC. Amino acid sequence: CASSPRDIDPQETRYF.

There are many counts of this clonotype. The CDR3 spells CSAQGAFSYNEQFF. Written as DNA, the CDR3 is TGCAGTGCTCAGGGGGCCTTCTCCTACAATGAGCAGTTCTTC. The chain recombines TRBV20-1 with TRBJ2-1; the match to TRBD1 covers 8 bases. V was pared by 5 bases and J by 0 bases, with 3 bases of the junction left unmatched. The CDR3 extends over 14 amino acids. Germline CDR1 DFQATT, CDR2 SNEGSKA (reference sequence).

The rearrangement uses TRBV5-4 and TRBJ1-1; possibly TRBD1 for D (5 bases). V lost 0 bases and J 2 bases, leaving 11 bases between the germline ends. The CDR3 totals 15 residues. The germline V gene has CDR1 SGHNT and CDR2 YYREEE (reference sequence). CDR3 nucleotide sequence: TGTGCCAGCAGCTTGGGTTGGGACTTCAACACTGAAGCTTTCTTT. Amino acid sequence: CASSLGWDFNTEAFF.

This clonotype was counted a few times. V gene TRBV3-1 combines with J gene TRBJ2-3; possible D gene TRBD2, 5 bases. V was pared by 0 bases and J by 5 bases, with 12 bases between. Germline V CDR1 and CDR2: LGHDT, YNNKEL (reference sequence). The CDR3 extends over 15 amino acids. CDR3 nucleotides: TGTGCCAGCAGCCAAGACCCACTAGTCCGAGATACGCAGTATTTT. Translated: CASSQDPLVRDTQYF.

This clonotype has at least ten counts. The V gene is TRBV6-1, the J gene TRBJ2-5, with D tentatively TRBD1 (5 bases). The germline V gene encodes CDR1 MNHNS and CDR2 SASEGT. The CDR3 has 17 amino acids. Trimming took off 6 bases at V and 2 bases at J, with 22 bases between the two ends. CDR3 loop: CASSASAGPQFQETQYF. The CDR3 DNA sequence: TGTGCCAGCAGCGCCTCCGCAGGGCCTCAATTTCAAGAGACCCAGTACTTC.

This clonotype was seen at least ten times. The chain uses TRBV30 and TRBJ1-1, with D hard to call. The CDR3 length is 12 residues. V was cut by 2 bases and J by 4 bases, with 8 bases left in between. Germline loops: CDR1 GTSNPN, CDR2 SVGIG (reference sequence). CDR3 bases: TGTGCCTGGAGTCGCATCGTCACTGAAGCTTTCTTT. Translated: CAWSRIVTEAFF.

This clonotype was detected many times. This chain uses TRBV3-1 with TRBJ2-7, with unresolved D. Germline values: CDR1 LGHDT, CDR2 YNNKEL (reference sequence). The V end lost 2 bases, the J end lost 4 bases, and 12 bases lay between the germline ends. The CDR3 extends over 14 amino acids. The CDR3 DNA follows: TGTGCCAGCAGCCAAATGTTTGGGTTTTACGAGCAGTACTTC. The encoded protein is CASSQMFGFYEQYF.

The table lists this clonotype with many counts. CDR3 region: CSVVGGGPGTDTQYF. DNA for the CDR3: TGCAGCGTTGTGGGCGGGGGCCCGGGCACAGATACGCAGTATTTT. The J gene is TRBJ2-3, the V gene TRBV29-1; D perhaps matches TRBD2 (7 bases). Trimming shortened V by 4 bases and J by 1 base, and 15 bases separated the two germline ends. This CDR3 has 15 residues. The germline gives CDR1 SQVTM, CDR2 ANQGSEA.